The clone carrying this T cell receptor beta chain was seen at least ten times. This sample was included in a study of T cells in Graves' hyperthyroidism and ophthalmopathy. RNA transcripts yielded amplified TCR beta CDR3 regions. Researchers ran a first-round RT-PCR on the TCR CDR3 using the HTBI primer set. In TCRdb, the multiplex PCR reads were re-called with MiXCR into one record per CDR3 protein. The sample has under 650,000 distinct CDR3 sequences; around 15% are singletons. Out of 10 ml of fresh peripheral blood came the PBMCs. There are 14 residues in the CDR3. CDR1 SGHVS and CDR2 FQNEAQ come from the germline V gene. J lost 6 bases, V lost 5 bases, and 4 bases had no gene match.

The V and J genes are TRBV7-8 and TRBJ2-3, with 11 nucleotides matching TRBD2. This TCR was sampled from a woman under 40 with Graves' hyperthyroidism. Material: blood. The CDR3 sequence is CASSGSGRADTQYF. DNA of the CDR3: TGTGCCAGCAGCGGTAGCGGGAGGGCTGATACGCAGTATTTT.